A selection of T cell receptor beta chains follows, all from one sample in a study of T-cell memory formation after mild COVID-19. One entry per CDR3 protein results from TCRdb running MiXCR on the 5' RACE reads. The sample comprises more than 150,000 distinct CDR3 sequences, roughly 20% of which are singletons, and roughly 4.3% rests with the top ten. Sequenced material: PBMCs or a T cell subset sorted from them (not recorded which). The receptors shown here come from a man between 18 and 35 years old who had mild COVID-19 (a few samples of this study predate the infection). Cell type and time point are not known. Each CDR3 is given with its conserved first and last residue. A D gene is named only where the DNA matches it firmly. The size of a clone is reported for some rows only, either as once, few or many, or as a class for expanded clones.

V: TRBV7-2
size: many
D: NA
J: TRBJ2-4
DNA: TGTGCCAGCAGTTCGACCCTAGGGGGGGCGGCCAAAAACATTCAGTACTTC
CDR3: CASSSTLGGAAKNIQYF

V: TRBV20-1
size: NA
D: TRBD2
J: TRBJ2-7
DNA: TGCAGTGCTAGAGATGATCTCGGACTAGCGGATAGCTCCTACGAGCAGTACTTC
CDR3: CSARDDLGLADSSYEQYF

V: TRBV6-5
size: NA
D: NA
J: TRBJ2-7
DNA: TGTGCCGGAACCCGCGGAAGGGGGGAGGAATCCTACGAGCAGTACTTC
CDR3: CAGTRGRGEESYEQYF

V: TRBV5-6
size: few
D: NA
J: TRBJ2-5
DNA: TGTGCCAGCACCTGGGCAGGGCAAGAGACCCAGTACTTC
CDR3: CASTWAGQETQYF

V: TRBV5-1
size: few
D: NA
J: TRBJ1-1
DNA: TGCGCCAGCAGCTTACCGACAGATGCATGGTCTGAAGCTTTCTTT
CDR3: CASSLPTDAWSEAFF

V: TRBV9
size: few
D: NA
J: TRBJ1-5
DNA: TGTGCCAGCAGCCCCCGGCGGGTGGGGCAGCCCCAGCATTTT
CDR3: CASSPRRVGQPQHF

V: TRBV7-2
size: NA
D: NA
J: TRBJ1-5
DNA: TGTGCCAGCAGTAGGGATTATAGTCAGCCCCAGCATTTT
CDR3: CASSRDYSQPQHF

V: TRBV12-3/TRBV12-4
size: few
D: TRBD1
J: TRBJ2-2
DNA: TGTGCCAGCAGGTCCGGGACAGTTAACACCGGGGAGCTGTTTTTT
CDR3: CASRSGTVNTGELFF

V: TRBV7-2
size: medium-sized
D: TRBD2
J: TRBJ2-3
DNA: TGTGCCAGCAGCTCTGAGCGGGGGGTCCGTACGCAGTATTTT
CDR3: CASSSERGVRTQYF

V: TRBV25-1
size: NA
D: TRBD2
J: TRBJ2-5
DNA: TGTGCCAGCAGTGGGACTAGCAGAGGGGAGACCCAGTACTTC
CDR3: CASSGTSRGETQYF

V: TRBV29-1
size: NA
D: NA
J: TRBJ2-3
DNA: TGCAGCGCCGGCCTGTCTAGGGGCACAGATACGCAGTATTTT
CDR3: CSAGLSRGTDTQYF

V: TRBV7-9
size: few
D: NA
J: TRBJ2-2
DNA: TGTGCCAGCAGCCGGGGGATCGGGGAGCTGTTTTTT
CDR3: CASSRGIGELFF

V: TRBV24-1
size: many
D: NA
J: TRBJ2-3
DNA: TGTGCCACCAGTGACCGCGGGACAGACACCCAGGGAGCGGATACGCAGTATTTT
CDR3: CATSDRGTDTQGADTQYF

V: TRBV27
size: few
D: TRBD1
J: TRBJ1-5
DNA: TGTGCCAGCAGACACGGACAGGGCAGTTGGTCCAATCAGCCCCAGCATTTT
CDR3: CASRHGQGSWSNQPQHF

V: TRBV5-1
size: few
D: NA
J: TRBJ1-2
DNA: TGCGCCAGCAGCTTCAACATGGATCTAGGCTACACCTTC
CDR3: CASSFNMDLGYTF

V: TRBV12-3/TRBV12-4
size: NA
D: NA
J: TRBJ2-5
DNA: TGTGCCAGCAGCCCCTGGAGGGCGGGGGCCTCGATCCAAGAGACCCAGTACTTC
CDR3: CASSPWRAGASIQETQYF

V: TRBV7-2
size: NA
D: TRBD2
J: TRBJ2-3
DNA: TGTGCCAGCAGTCTTACTAGCGGGGGGGCTCTTCGTGCAGATACGCAGTATTTT
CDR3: CASSLTSGGALRADTQYF

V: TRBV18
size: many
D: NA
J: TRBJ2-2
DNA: TGTGCCAGCTCGGGGACTCGAAGCACCGGGGAGCTGTTTTTT
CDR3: CASSGTRSTGELFF

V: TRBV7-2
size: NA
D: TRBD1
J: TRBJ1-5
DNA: TGTGCCAGCAGCTTCCAGGGGGCAGGTCAGCCCCAGCATTTT
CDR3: CASSFQGAGQPQHF

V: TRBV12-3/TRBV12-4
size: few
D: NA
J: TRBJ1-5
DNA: TGTGCCAGCAGTTTTCAGAATCAGCCCCAGCATTTT
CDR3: CASSFQNQPQHF

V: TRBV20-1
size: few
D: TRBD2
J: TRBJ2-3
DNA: TGCAGTGCTAGGATAGCGGGGGGTGATACGCAGTATTTT
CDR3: CSARIAGGDTQYF

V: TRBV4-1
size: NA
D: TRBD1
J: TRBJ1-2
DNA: TGCGCCAGCAGCCAACTCCGGGACAGGTTTTATGGCTACACCTTC
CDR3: CASSQLRDRFYGYTF

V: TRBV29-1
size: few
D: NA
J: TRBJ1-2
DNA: TGCAGGTGGTGGGCCTATGGCTACACCTTC
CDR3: CRWWAYGYTF

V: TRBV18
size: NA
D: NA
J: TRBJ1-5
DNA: TGTGCCAGCTCACCTAAGGAGGGCAATCAGCCCCAGCATTTT
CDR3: CASSPKEGNQPQHF

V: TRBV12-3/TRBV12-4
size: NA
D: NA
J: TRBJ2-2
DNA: TGTGCCAGCAGCACAAACCGGGCGGGTCACACCGGGGAGCTGTTTTTT
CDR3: CASSTNRAGHTGELFF

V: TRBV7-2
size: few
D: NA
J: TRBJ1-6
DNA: TGTGCCAGCAGCTTATCCTTATCTAGGGGTTCACCCCTCCACTTT
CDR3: CASSLSLSRGSPLHF

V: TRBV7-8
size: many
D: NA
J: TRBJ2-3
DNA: TGTGCCAGCAGCTCACTCGACCCCACAGATACGCAGTATTTT
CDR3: CASSSLDPTDTQYF

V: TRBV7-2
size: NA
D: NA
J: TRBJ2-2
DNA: TGTGCCAGCAGATTTGACCACACCGGGGAGCTGTTTTTT
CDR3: CASRFDHTGELFF

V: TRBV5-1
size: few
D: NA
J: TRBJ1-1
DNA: TGCGCCAGCAGCGACCAGAGCATGAACACTGAAGCTTTCTTT
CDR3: CASSDQSMNTEAFF

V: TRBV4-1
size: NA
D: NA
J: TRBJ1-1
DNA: TGCGCCAGCAGCCCTGGGGGGTCGAAGGTTTCGGCTTTCTTT
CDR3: CASSPGGSKVSAFF

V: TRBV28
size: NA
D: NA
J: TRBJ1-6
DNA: TGTGCCACCCTCGGGGCGGGTAACCCCTATAATTCACCCCTCCACTTT
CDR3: CATLGAGNPYNSPLHF

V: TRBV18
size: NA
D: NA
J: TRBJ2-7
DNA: TGTGCCAGCTCACCGGGATCGGACAAATATGCCTACGAGCAGTACTTC
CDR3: CASSPGSDKYAYEQYF

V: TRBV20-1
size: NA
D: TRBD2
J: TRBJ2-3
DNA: TGCAGTGCTCCCCCGGGGGGTAGCACAGATACGCAGTATTTT
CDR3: CSAPPGGSTDTQYF

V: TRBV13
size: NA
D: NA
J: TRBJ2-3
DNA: TGTGCCAGCAGCCTTTGGGACGGATACACAGATACGCAGTATTTT
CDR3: CASSLWDGYTDTQYF

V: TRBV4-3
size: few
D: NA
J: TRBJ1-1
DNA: TGCGCCAGCAGCCAAGATCCCCAGGGAGCGAACACTGAAGCTTTCTTT
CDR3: CASSQDPQGANTEAFF

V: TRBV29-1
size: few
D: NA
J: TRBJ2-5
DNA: TGCAGCGTTGACAACCCAGGACGGGAGACCCAGTACTTC
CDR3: CSVDNPGRETQYF

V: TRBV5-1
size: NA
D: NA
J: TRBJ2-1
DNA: TGCGCCACCCGGCTGAGCTCCTACAATGAGCAGTTCTTC
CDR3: CATRLSSYNEQFF

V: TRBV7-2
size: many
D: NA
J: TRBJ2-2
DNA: TGTGCCAGCAGCCCCCAAAACACCGGGGAGCTGTTTTTT
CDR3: CASSPQNTGELFF

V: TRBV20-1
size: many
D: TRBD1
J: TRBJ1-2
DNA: TGCAGTGCTACGGGGACAGGGGCCTATGGCTACACCTTC
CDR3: CSATGTGAYGYTF

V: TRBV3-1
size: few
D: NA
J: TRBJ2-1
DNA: TGTGCCAGCAGCCTATGGGACTTTCCGCCTGGTGAGCAGTTCTTC
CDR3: CASSLWDFPPGEQFF

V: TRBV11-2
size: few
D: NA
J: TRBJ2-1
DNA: TGTGCCAGCAGCTTTCGGGGAAATTACAATGAGCAGTTCTTC
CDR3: CASSFRGNYNEQFF

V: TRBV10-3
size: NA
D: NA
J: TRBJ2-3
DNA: TGTGCCATCAAGCAAGACATCACAGATACGCAGTATTTT
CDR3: CAIKQDITDTQYF

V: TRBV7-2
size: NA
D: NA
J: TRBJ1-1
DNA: TGTGCCAGCAGCCCCCGCACATATGAAGCTTTCTTT
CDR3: CASSPRTYEAFF

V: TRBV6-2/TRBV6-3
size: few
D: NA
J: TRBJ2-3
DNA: TGTGCCAGCACGGACTATAGTTTGCTGTATTTT
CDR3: CASTDYSLLYF

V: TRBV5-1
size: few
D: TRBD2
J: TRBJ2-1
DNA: TGCGCCAGCAGTGGGGGGGGTGGTAACAATGAGCAGTTCTTC
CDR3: CASSGGGGNNEQFF

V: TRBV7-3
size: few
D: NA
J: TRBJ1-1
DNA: TGTGCCAGCAGCTTAACGGGACGGGGCAGATGGAACACTGAAGCTTTCTTT
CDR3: CASSLTGRGRWNTEAFF

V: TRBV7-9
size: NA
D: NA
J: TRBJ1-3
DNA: TGTGCCAGCAGCTTACAGGGGAAGGGAAACACCATATATTTT
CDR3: CASSLQGKGNTIYF

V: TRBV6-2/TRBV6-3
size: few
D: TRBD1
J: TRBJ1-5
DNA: TGTGCCAGCAGTCCGGCCGGGACAGGGGGCAGGTCGCCCCAGCATTTT
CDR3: CASSPAGTGGRSPQHF

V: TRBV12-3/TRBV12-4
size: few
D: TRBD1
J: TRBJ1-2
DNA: TGTGCCAGCACCCCCTCGCAGGGGGCCTATGGCTACACCTTC
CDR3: CASTPSQGAYGYTF